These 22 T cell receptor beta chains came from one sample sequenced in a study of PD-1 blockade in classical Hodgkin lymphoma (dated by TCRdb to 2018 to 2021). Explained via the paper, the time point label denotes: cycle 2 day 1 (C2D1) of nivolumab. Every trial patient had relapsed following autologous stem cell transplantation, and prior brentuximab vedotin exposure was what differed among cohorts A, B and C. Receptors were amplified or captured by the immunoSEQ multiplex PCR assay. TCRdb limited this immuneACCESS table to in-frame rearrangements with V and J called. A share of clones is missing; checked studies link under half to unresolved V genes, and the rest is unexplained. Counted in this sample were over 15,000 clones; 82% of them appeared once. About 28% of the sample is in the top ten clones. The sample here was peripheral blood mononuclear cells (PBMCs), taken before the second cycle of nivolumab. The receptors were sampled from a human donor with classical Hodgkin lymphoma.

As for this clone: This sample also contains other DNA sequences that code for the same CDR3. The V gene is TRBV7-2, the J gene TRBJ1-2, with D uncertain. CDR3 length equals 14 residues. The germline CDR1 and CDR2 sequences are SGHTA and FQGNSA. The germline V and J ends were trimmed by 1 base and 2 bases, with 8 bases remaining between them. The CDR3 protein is CASSLEVENYGYTF. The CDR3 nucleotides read TGTGCCAGCAGCTTAGAGGTAGAGAACTATGGCTACACCTTC.

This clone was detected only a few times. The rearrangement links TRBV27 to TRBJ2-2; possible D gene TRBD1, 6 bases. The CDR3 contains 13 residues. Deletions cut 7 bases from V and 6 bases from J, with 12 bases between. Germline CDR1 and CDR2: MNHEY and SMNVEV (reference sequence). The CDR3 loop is CASTLQGAGELFF. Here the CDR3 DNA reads TGTGCCAGCACGCTACAGGGAGCCGGGGAGCTGTTTTTT.

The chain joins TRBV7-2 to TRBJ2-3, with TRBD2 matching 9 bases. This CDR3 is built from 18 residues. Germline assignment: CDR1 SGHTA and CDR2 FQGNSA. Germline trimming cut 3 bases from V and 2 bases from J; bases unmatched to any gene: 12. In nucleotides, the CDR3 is TGTGCCAGCAGCTTTAGCGGGGGTCCAAGCGCCTACACAGATACGCAGTATTTT. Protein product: CASSFSGGPSAYTDTQYF. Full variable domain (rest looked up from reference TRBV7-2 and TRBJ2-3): GAGVSQSPSNKVTEKGKDVELRCDPISGHTALYWYRQSLGQGLEFLIYFQGNSAPDKSGLPSDRFSAERTGGSVSTLTIQRTQQEDSAVYLCASSFSGGPSAYTDTQYFGPGTRLTVL.

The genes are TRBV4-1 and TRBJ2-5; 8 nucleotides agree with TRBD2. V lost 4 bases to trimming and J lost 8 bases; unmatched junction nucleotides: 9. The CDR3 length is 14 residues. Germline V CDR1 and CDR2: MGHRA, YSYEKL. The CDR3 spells CASSPGRAKRTQYF. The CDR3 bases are TGCGCCAGCAGCCCCGGGAGGGCCAAGAGAACCCAGTACTTC.

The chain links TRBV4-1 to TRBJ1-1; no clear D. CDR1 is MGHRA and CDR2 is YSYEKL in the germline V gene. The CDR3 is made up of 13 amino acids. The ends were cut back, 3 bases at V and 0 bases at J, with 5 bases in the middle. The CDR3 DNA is TGCGCCAGCAGCCATCAGGTGAACACTGAAGCTTTCTTT. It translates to CASSHQVNTEAFF.

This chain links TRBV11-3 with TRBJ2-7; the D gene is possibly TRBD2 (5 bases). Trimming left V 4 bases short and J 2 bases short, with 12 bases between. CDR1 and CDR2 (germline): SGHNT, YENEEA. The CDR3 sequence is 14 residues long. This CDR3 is CASSSGLNPYEQYF. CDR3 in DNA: TGTGCCAGCAGCTCAGGACTCAACCCCTACGAGCAGTACTTC.

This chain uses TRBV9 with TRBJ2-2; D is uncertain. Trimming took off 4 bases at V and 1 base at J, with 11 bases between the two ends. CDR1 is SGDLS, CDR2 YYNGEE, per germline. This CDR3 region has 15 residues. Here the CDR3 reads CASSTRQVNTGELFF. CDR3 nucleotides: TGTGCCAGCAGCACGCGACAAGTGAACACCGGGGAGCTGTTTTTT.

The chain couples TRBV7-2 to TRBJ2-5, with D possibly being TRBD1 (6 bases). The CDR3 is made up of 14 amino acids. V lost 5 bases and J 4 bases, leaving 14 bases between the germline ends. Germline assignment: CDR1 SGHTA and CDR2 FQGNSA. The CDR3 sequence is CASSRDNRRETQYF. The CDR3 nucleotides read TGTGCCAGCAGCCGGGACAACAGGAGAGAGACCCAGTACTTC.

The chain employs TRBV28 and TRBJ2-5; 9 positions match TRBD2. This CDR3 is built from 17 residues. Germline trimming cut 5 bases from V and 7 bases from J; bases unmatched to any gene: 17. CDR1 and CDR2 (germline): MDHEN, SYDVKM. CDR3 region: CASSIPLAGGPVWTQYF. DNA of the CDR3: TGTGCCAGCAGTATCCCTTTGGCGGGGGGGCCAGTGTGGACCCAGTACTTC.

The CDR3 region is CASSRLAGGRRNEQFF. DNA for the CDR3: TGTGCCAGCAGTCGACTAGCGGGGGGACGCCGCAATGAGCAGTTCTTC. V and J are TRBV11-2 and TRBJ2-1, with 13 bases aligning to TRBD2. Germline CDR1 reads SGHAT; CDR2 reads FQNNGV. The CDR3 spans 16 residues. Trimming at V came to 6 bases and at J to 6 bases, leaving 8 bases not matched to a gene.

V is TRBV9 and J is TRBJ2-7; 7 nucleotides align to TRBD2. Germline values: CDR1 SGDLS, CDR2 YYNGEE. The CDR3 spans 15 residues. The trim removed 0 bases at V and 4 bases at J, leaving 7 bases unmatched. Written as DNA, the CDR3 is TGTGCCAGCAGCGTAGAGGCTAGCGGTTTGTACGAGCAGTACTTC. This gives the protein CASSVEASGLYEQYF.

The CDR3 DNA reads as TGTGCCAGCAGCGTTGGGAATAATTCACCCCTCCACTTT. Its translation: CASSVGNNSPLHF. This rearrangement joins TRBV9 to TRBJ1-6; no clear D gene. V lost 2 bases and J 5 bases, leaving 5 bases between the germline ends. In germline, CDR1 is SGDLS, CDR2 YYNGEE. CDR3 length: 13 residues.

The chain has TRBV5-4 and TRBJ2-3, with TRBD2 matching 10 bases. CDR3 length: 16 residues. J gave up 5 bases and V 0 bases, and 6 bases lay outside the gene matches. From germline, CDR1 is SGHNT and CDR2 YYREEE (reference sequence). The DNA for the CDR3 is TGTGCCAGCAGCTTGGTGGCTAGCGGGGGAGGAGATACGCAGTATTTT. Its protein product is CASSLVASGGGDTQYF.

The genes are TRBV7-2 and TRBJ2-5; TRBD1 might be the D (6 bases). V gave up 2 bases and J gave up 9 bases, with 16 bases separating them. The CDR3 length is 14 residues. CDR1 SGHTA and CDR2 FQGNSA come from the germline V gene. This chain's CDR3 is CASSLINRGTAQYF. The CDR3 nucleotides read TGTGCCAGCAGCTTAATTAATAGGGGGACGGCCCAGTACTTC.

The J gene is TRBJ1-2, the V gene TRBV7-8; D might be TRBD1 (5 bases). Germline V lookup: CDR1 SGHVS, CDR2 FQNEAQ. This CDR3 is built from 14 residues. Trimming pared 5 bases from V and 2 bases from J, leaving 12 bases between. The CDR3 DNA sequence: TGTGCCAGCAGCCTGGGGGGGGGAAACTATGGCTACACCTTC. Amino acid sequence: CASSLGGGNYGYTF.

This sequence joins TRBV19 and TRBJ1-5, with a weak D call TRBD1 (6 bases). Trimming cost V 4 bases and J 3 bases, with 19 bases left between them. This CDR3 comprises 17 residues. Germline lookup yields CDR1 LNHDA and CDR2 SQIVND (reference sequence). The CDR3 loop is CASSTFRGTTPNQPQHF. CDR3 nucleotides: TGTGCCAGTAGTACCTTCCGCGGGACAACACCCAATCAGCCCCAGCATTTT. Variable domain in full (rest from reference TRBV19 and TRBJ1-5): DGGITQSPKYLFRKEGQNVTLSCEQNLNHDAMYWYRQDPGQGLRLIYYSQIVNDFQKGDIAEGYSVSREKKESFPLTVTSAQKNPTAFYLCASSTFRGTTPNQPQHFGDGTRLSIL.

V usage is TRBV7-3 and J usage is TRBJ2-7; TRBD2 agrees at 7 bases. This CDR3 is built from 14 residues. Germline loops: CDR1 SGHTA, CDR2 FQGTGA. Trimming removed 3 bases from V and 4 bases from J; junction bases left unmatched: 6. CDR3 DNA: TGTGCCAGCAGCTTCGGCGGGGGAGAGTACGAGCAGTACTTC. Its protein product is CASSFGGGEYEQYF.

CDR3 bases: TGTGCCAGCAGCTTAGATCCCGGGGATGAGACCCAGTACTTC. Its protein is CASSLDPGDETQYF. The chain links TRBV7-2 to TRBJ2-5, with D possibly TRBD2 on 5 matching bases. Germline CDR1 is SGHTA and CDR2 is FQGNSA. The CDR3 is 14 amino acids. V was pared by 1 base and J by 5 bases, with 11 bases between.

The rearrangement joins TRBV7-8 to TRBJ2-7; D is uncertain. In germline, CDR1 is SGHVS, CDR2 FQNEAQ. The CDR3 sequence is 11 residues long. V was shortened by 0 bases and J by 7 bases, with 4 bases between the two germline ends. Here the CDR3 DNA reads TGTGCCAGCAGCTTAGCGGTAGAGCAGTACTTC. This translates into CASSLAVEQYF.

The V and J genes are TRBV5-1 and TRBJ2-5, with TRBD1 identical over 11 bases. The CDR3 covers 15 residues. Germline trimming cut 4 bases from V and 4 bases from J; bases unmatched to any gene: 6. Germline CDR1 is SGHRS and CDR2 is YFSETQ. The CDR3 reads CASSPRTGGGETQYF. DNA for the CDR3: TGCGCCAGCAGCCCGAGGACAGGGGGCGGAGAGACCCAGTACTTC.

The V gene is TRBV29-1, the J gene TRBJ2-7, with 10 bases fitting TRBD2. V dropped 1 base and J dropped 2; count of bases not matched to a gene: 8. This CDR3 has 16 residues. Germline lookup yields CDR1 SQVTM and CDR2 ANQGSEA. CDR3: CSVEAPASGGPYEQYF. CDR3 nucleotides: TGCAGCGTTGAAGCCCCTGCTAGCGGGGGTCCCTACGAGCAGTACTTC.

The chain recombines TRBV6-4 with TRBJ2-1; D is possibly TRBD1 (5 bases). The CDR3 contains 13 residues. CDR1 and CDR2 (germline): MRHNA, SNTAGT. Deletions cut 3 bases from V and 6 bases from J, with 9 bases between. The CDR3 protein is CASSETETNEQFF. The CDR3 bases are TGTGCCAGCAGTGAGACAGAAACCAATGAGCAGTTCTTC.